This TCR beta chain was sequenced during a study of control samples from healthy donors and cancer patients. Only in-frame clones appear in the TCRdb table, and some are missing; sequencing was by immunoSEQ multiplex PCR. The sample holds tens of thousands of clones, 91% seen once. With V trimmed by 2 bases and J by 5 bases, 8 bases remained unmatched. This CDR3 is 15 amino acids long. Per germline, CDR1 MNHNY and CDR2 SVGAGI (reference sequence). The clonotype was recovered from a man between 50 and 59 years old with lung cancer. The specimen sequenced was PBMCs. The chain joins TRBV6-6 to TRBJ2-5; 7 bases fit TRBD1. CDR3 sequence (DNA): TGTGCCAGCAGTTACAACCGACAGGGCCGGGAGACCCAGTACTTC. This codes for CASSYNRQGRETQYF.